This is a list of T cell receptor beta chains from one sample in a study of blood T cell repertoires in COVID-19. Using immunoSEQ multiplex PCR, the repertoire was profiled, and TCRdb retains in-frame clones only, with some absent. Of nearly 300,000 clones in the sample, roughly 83% were seen once. Sequenced material: peripheral blood. These receptors were collected from a human donor with COVID-19, enrolled during active disease. The donor label of this sample is uncertain. Each CDR3 is given with its conserved first and last residue. A D gene is named only where the DNA matches it firmly. Expanded clones get a size class; other rows say once, few or many, or leave the size out.

>TRBJ2-7|NA|TRBV15|NA
TGTGCCACCAGCAGAGATGTGGGCTCCCGCGAGCAGTACTTC
CATSRDVGSREQYF
>TRBJ2-1|TRBD2|TRBV7-3|NA
TGTGCCAGCAGCTATCTAGCGGGAGGTTATGAGCAGTTCTTC
CASSYLAGGYEQFF
>TRBJ1-6|NA|TRBV19|once
TGTGCCAGTAGATCGCCAGGGGATTCACCCCTCCACTTT
CASRSPGDSPLHF
>TRBJ2-7|TRBD2|TRBV5-4|NA
TGTGCCAGCAACGACCGCGTGGTAGCGGGCTCCTACGAGCAGTACTTC
CASNDRVVAGSYEQYF
>TRBJ1-1|NA|TRBV7-9|NA
TGTGCCAGCAGCTTAGAGGAACTAGAAGCTTTCTTT
CASSLEELEAFF
>TRBJ2-7|TRBD1|TRBV15|NA
TGTGCCACCAGCCCCTTCACAGGGGACGAGCAGTACTTC
CATSPFTGDEQYF
>TRBJ2-3|NA|TRBV6-2/TRBV6-3|NA
TGTGCCAGCAGTTACTCGGACTTTCAATCTAGCACAGATACGCAGTATTTT
CASSYSDFQSSTDTQYF
>TRBJ2-7|TRBD1|TRBV7-2|NA
TGTGCCAGCAGCGAAGGGACAGGACCCTACGAGCAGTACTTC
CASSEGTGPYEQYF
>TRBJ1-5|NA|TRBV5-4|NA
TGTGCCAGCAGCTGGGGGGACAATCAGCCCCAGCATTTT
CASSWGDNQPQHF
>TRBJ1-5|TRBD1|TRBV30|NA
TGTGCCTGGTCACAGGGGAATGATCAGCCCCAGCATTTT
CAWSQGNDQPQHF
>TRBJ1-1|NA|TRBV5-1|NA
TGCGCCAGCAGCTTGACACCCCGGGGGGGTCCTCACACTGAAGCTTTCTTT
CASSLTPRGGPHTEAFF
>TRBJ2-7|TRBD1|TRBV6-5|NA
TGTGCCAGCAGTTACTCGGGAGGACAGGGATCCTACGAGCAGTACTTC
CASSYSGGQGSYEQYF
>TRBJ1-1|TRBD1|TRBV19|NA
TGTGCCAGTAGTATAGGACAGGGGGACACTGAAGCTTTCTTT
CASSIGQGDTEAFF
>TRBJ1-5|NA|TRBV18|NA
TGTGCCAGCTCACGCCTAGGGGCTCAGCCCCAGCATTTT
CASSRLGAQPQHF
>TRBJ2-3|TRBD2|TRBV7-9|NA
TGTGCCAGCAGTTACACCGGGACTAGGGGAATAGATACGCAGTATTTT
CASSYTGTRGIDTQYF
>TRBJ2-7|TRBD2|TRBV3-1/TRBV3-2|NA
TGTGCCAGCAGCCAAGGACTAGCGGGCTTTCCCCCCGGCTCCTACGAGCAGTACTTC
CASSQGLAGFPPGSYEQYF
>TRBJ2-7|NA|TRBV2|NA
TGTGCCAGCTGGGACAACGACTCCTACGAGCAGTACTTC
CASWDNDSYEQYF
>TRBJ1-2|NA|TRBV28|NA
TGTGCCAGCAGTTTTACGGGGTATGTGGATGGCTACACCTTC
CASSFTGYVDGYTF
>TRBJ1-2|TRBD1|TRBV19|few
TGTGCCAGTAGTATCCGCGGACAGGGGGCCCTTTATGGCTACACCTTC
CASSIRGQGALYGYTF
>TRBJ1-5|NA|TRBV6-5|NA
TGTGCCAGCAGTCGCGGGGGGGAGGCAAATCAGCCCCAGCATTTT
CASSRGGEANQPQHF
>TRBJ1-3|TRBD1|TRBV7-2|NA
TGTGCCAGCAGCTTAGGGGCAGGGGGCCACTTTGGAAACACCATATATTTT
CASSLGAGGHFGNTIYF
>TRBJ2-5|TRBD2|TRBV15|NA
TGTGCCACCAGCAGAGTAGCGGGGCAAGAGACCCAGTACTTC
CATSRVAGQETQYF
>TRBJ2-1|NA|TRBV6-2/TRBV6-3|NA
TGTGCCAGCACCCCAAGGAGCTCCTACAATGAGCAGTTCTTC
CASTPRSSYNEQFF
>TRBJ2-1|NA|TRBV28|NA
TGTGCCAGCAGTTTCCACTGGGGGGCGGGAGATACTTACAATGAGCAGTTCTTC
CASSFHWGAGDTYNEQFF
>TRBJ1-5|NA|TRBV28|few
TGTGCCAGCACCCTTAGGGGGTTCCGGGGTCAGCCCCAGCATTTT
CASTLRGFRGQPQHF
>TRBJ2-7|TRBD2|TRBV5-1|NA
TGCGCCAGCAGCTTGGCCCCAGCGGGAGCCAACGAGCAGTACTTC
CASSLAPAGANEQYF
>TRBJ1-1|NA|TRBV6-5|NA
TGTGCCAGCACCCCCGGAGGGGTACCGAAGACTTTCTTT
CASTPGGVPKTFF
>TRBJ2-1|TRBD2|TRBV19|once
TGTGCCAGTAGTATTCGGCTAGCGGGTGGAAGGGGCGAGCAGTTCTTC
CASSIRLAGGRGEQFF
>TRBJ2-6|NA|TRBV7-2|NA
TGTGCCAGCAGCAGCTATCAGGGTAACTCTGGGGCCAACGTCCTGACTTTC
CASSSYQGNSGANVLTF
>TRBJ1-1|NA|TRBV19|NA
TGTGCCAGTAGTGCCTACAGGGAGAAGAACACTGAAGCTTTCTTT
CASSAYREKNTEAFF
>TRBJ2-5|TRBD2|TRBV5-1|NA
TGCGCCAGCACCGGGACTAGCGGGATGGAGACCCAGTACTTC
CASTGTSGMETQYF
>TRBJ2-1|NA|TRBV7-9|NA
TGTGCCAGCAGCTTAGAGGGCGGAAGGGGGTGGAATGAGCAGTTCTTC
CASSLEGGRGWNEQFF
>TRBJ1-3|NA|TRBV28|NA
TGTGCCAGCAGTTTAGGAGGGGCTTACACCATATATTTT
CASSLGGAYTIYF
>TRBJ2-5|TRBD2|TRBV19|NA
TGTGCCAGTAGCCGTTCTAGCGGCATTCAAGAGACCCAGTACTTC
CASSRSSGIQETQYF